This T cell receptor beta chain was observed in a study of blood T cell repertoires in COVID-19. Study at large: Acute and convalescent COVID-19 specimens originated in the United States, Italy and Spain. PBMCs, B-cell-depleted T cells, or T cells were the source of the cDNA or gDNA that made up the material.

The cohort comprised adults aged roughly 18 to 95 years residing in 20 to 30 US areas. Generated by immunoSEQ multiplex PCR, the TCRdb table keeps only in-frame clones and is missing some. The sample consists of roughly 380,000 clones, more than 70% of them appearing once. Germline loops: CDR1 SGHDN, CDR2 FVKESK. The CDR3 contains 13 residues. J was trimmed by 8 bases and V by 4 bases; bases with no gene match: 4. The chain employs TRBV14 and TRBJ1-2; the match to TRBD1 covers 10 bases. The receptor's source is a man aged 25-40 years who had recovered from COVID-19. The sample consisted of PBMCs or T cells enriched from blood (not recorded which). CDR3 DNA sequence: TGTGCCAGCAGCCCAGACAGGGGGCGAGGCTACACCTTC. This encodes CASSPDRGRGYTF.